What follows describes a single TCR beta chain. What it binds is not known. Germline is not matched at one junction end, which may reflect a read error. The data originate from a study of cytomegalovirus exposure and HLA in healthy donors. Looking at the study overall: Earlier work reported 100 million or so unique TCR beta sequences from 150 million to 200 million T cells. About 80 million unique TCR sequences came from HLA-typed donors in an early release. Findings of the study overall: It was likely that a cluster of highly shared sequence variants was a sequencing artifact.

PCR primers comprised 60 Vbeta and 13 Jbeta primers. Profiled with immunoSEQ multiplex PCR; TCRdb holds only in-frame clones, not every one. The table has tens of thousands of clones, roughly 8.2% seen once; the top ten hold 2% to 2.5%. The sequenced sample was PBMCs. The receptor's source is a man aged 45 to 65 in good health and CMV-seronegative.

The DNA for the CDR3 is TGTGCCAGCAGTGACCCAGCACTAGCAATCACAGATGCGCAGTATTTT. This sequence encodes CASSDPALAITDAQYF. The chain recombines TRBV25-1 with TRBJ2-3, with D maybe TRBD2 (6 bases). CDR1 is MGHDK, CDR2 SYGVNS, per germline. The CDR3 extends over 16 amino acids.